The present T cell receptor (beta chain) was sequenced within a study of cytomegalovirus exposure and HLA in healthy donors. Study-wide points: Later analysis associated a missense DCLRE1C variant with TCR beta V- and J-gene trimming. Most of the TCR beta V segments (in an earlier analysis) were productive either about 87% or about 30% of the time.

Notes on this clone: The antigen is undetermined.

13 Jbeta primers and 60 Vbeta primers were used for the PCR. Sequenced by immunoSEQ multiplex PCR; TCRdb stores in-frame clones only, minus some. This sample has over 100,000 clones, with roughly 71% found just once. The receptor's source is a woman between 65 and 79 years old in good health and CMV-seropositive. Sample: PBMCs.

The CDR3 sequence: CASTETGRATNEKLFF. The CDR3 region has the DNA TGTGCCAGTACGGAAACAGGCCGTGCAACTAATGAAAAACTGTTTTTT. The rearrangement uses TRBV19 and TRBJ1-4, with D maybe TRBD1 (5 bases). The V end lost 7 bases, the J end lost 0 bases, and 15 bases lay between the germline ends. CDR1 is LNHDA, CDR2 SQIVND, per germline (reference sequence). The CDR3 sequence is 16 residues long.